A single sample is the source of the 8 T cell receptor beta chains below, sequenced in a study of T-cell reconstitution after alpha-beta-depleted transplantation in children. Unique molecular identifiers were incorporated into the prepared TCRbeta library. TCRdb re-analysed the PCR reads in MiXCR, keeping a single row per CDR3 protein. The repertoire holds over 5,000 distinct CDR3 sequences, with about a sixth as singletons. Sequenced material: PBMCs, mostly from graft donor cells, taken 60 days after TCRalphabeta/CD19-depleted stem cell transplant. The origin of the receptors is a male patient under 18 who had a stem cell transplant for acute myeloid leukemia, so the T cells may come from the graft donor.

This clonotype counts as medium-sized. The chain couples TRBV6-1 to TRBJ1-4, with D tentatively TRBD1 (5 bases). V was pared by 6 bases and J by 8 bases, with 13 bases between. Germline V gene lookup returns CDR1 MNHNS and CDR2 SASEGT. The CDR3 sequence is 13 residues long. This chain's CDR3 is CASSPGTLEKLFF. The DNA of the CDR3 is TGTGCCAGCAGCCCCGGGACTCTGGAAAAACTGTTTTTT.

This chain links TRBV29-1 with TRBJ2-5, with D hard to call. The CDR3 is 12 amino acids. Germline V gene lookup returns CDR1 SQVTM and CDR2 ANQGSEA. V shed 5 bases and J shed 1 base, with 8 bases lying between them. DNA for the CDR3: TGCAGCGTTCTTGCTTCCCAAGAGACCCAGTACTTC. It translates to CSVLASQETQYF.

The chain carries TRBV5-4 and TRBJ2-7, with D perhaps assigned TRBD1 or TRBD2 (7 bases each). V was pared by 2 bases and J by 3 bases, with 9 bases between. This CDR3 is built from 13 residues. Germline-derived CDR1 and CDR2 are SGHNT and YYREEE (reference sequence). For the CDR3, the DNA is TGTGCCAGCAGCTTCAGGGGGGGCTACGAGCAGTACTTC. Protein sequence: CASSFRGGYEQYF.

Notes on this clonotype: A much larger clone differs by one base, so this may be a read error. The chain carries TRBV10-2 and TRBJ2-1, with TRBD2 matching over 10 bases. The germline V gene encodes CDR1 WSHSY and CDR2 SAAADI. The CDR3 is 15 residues long. The DNA of the CDR3 is TGCGCCAGCAGTGGACTAGCGGGTTCCTACAATGGGCAGTTCTTC. It specifies CASSGLAGSYNGQFF.

This clonotype showed up just a few times. V is TRBV7-9 and J is TRBJ1-1, with D possibly TRBD1 on 5 matching bases. CDR3 size: 15 residues. V dropped 5 bases and J dropped 3 bases, with 16 bases sitting between them. Germline V CDR1 and CDR2: SEHNR, FQNEAQ (reference sequence). CDR3 coding DNA: TGTGCCAGCAGCCGAGGGTGGGGCGCGGACACTGAAGCTTTCTTT. This translates into CASSRGWGADTEAFF. Complete variable domain (other parts from reference TRBV7-9 and TRBJ1-1): DTGVSQNPRHKITKRGQNVTFRCDPISEHNRLYWYRQTLGQGPEFLTYFQNEAQLEKSRLLSDRFSAERPKGSFSTLEIQRTEQGDSAMYLCASSRGWGADTEAFFGQGTRLTVV.

Within the sample, this clonotype is medium-sized. The V call is TRBV7-6, the J call TRBJ2-7; weak D call: TRBD2 (5 bases). The CDR3 contains 16 residues. V lost 2 bases to trimming and J lost 0 bases, with 14 bases between them. Germline CDR1 reads SGHVS; CDR2 reads FNYEAQ. CDR3 DNA: TGTGCCAGCAGCTTATCCTCTCGGGGTCTCTCCTACGAGCAGTACTTC. Protein product: CASSLSSRGLSYEQYF. Based on the CDR3 plus reference TRBV7-6 and TRBJ2-7, the full variable domain is GAGVSQSPRYKVTKRGQDVALRCDPISGHVSLYWYRQALGQGPEFLTYFNYEAQQDKSGLPNDRFSAERPEGSISTLTIQRTEQRDSAMYRCASSLSSRGLSYEQYFGPGTRLTVT.

This clonotype was seen more than once but under ten times. The chain carries TRBV6-1 and TRBJ2-3; no reliable D call. The ends were cut back, 6 bases at V and 4 bases at J, with 8 bases in the middle. This CDR3 contains 12 residues. The germline CDR1 and CDR2 sequences are MNHNS and SASEGT. The DNA of the CDR3 is TGTGCCAGCAGGGGTTTTCCAGATACGCAGTATTTT. It encodes CASRGFPDTQYF.

Only a few counts were recorded for this clonotype. This chain connects TRBV28 to TRBJ1-1; D gene uncertain. The CDR3 spans 13 residues. The germline V and J ends were trimmed by 7 bases and 0 bases, with 9 bases remaining between them. Germline V gene data show CDR1 as MDHEN and CDR2 as SYDVKM. CDR3 in DNA: TGTGCCAGCATATTCGGGATGAACACTGAAGCTTTCTTT. Its protein is CASIFGMNTEAFF.